The T cell receptor (beta chain) described here comes from a study of cytomegalovirus exposure and HLA in healthy donors. Primers for the PCR totalled 60 Vbeta and 13 Jbeta. Some clones are missing from TCRdb's copy, which holds only in-frame ones; the method was immunoSEQ multiplex PCR. Counted here are roughly 80,000 clones, about 75% occurring once; the ten biggest clones make up roughly 5.2%. The sequenced material came from PBMCs. The receptor's source is a man aged 55 to 69 in good health and CMV-seropositive.

The CDR3 DNA is TGTGCCAGTATCTTAAATCAGGGGAACCCTTATGGCTACACCTTC. Amino acid sequence: CASILNQGNPYGYTF. This rearrangement joins TRBV19 to TRBJ1-2, with a possible D match to TRBD1 (6 bases). Germline assignment: CDR1 LNHDA and CDR2 SQIVND (reference sequence). The germline V and J ends were trimmed by 7 bases and 5 bases, with 20 bases remaining between them. This CDR3 is 15 amino acids long.